This TCR beta chain was recovered during a study of blood T cell repertoires in COVID-19. Libraries were prepared by immunoSEQ multiplex PCR; TCRdb keeps only in-frame clonotypes and omits some of them. This table has 200,000 to 250,000 clones, over 75% appearing once. This clone was seen only once. Germline CDR1 and CDR2: SGHRS and YFSETQ. J was trimmed by 0 bases and V by 4 bases; bases with no gene match: 7. The CDR3 consists of 15 residues. The sequence was obtained from a woman in her sixties who had recovered from COVID-19. Sequenced: PBMCs or T cells enriched from blood (not recorded which). The chain joins TRBV5-1 to TRBJ2-7; TRBD1 matches at 7 bases. CDR3 amino acids: CASSQGTVSSYEQYF. CDR3 DNA: TGCGCCAGCAGCCAGGGGACAGTGAGCTCCTACGAGCAGTACTTC.